These 7 T cell receptor beta chains were sequenced from one sample in a study of T-cell memory formation after mild COVID-19. TCRdb independently ran MiXCR on the 5' RACE reads; one entry per CDR3 protein. Of roughly 400,000 distinct CDR3 sequences listed, approximately 24% are singletons. Sequencing input: PBMCs or a T cell subset sorted from them (not recorded which). The receptors shown here come from an adult woman who had mild COVID-19 (a few samples of this study predate the infection). Cell type and time point are not known.

This chain connects TRBV29-1 to TRBJ1-1; D may be TRBD1 (5 bases). CDR3 length equals 14 residues. Germline values: CDR1 SQVTM, CDR2 ANQGSEA. V was trimmed by 5 bases and J by 1 base, leaving 14 bases between them. In nucleotides, the CDR3 is TGCAGCGTTAACAGTCGGACAAGGAACACTGAAGCTTTCTTT. Protein: CSVNSRTRNTEAFF. Based on the CDR3 plus reference TRBV29-1 and TRBJ1-1, the full variable domain is SAVISQKPSRDICQRGTSLTIQCQVDSQVTMMFWYRQQPGQSLTLIATANQGSEATYESGFVIDKFPISRPNLTFSTLTVSNMSPEDSSIYLCSVNSRTRNTEAFFGQGTRLTVV.

This clonotype was seen more than once but under ten times. This sequence joins TRBV10-3 and TRBJ2-3; the match to TRBD1 covers 8 bases. V lost 2 bases to trimming and J lost 2 bases; unmatched junction nucleotides: 3. The length of the CDR3 is 15 residues. The germline gives CDR1 ENHRY, CDR2 SYGVKD. CDR3 amino acids: CAISENQGATDTQYF. CDR3 DNA: TGTGCCATCAGTGAGAATCAGGGGGCCACAGATACGCAGTATTTT.

The CDR3 DNA reads as TGTGCCAGCCGGGCCGAGCCCTCCGAGACCCAGTACTTC. It encodes CASRAEPSETQYF. The chain has TRBV11-3 and TRBJ2-5; D not certain. The ends were cut back, 8 bases at V and 5 bases at J, with 15 bases in the middle. CDR1 is SGHNT and CDR2 is YENEEA in the germline V gene. This CDR3 is 13 amino acids long.

The chain is built from TRBV9 and TRBJ2-1; 12 nucleotides line up with TRBD2. Per germline, CDR1 SGDLS and CDR2 YYNGEE. CDR3 length equals 14 residues. Trimming took 3 bases from V and 8 from J; bases not matched to a gene: 3. The chain's CDR3 is CASSATSGSYEQFF. The CDR3 DNA sequence: TGTGCCAGCAGCGCGACTAGCGGGAGCTATGAGCAGTTCTTC.

This clonotype has just a few counts. CDR3 protein: CASSYGPQGARASRSTDTQYF. CDR3 DNA sequence: TGTGCCAGCAGTTACGGGCCCCAGGGGGCGCGGGCTAGTCGAAGCACAGATACGCAGTATTTT. V usage is TRBV6-5 and J usage is TRBJ2-3; 8 positions agree with TRBD1. The J segment lost 0 bases and the V segment lost 2 bases, leaving 19 bases of the junction unmatched. The CDR3 totals 21 residues. Per germline, CDR1 MNHEY and CDR2 SVGAGI.

This clonotype was detected a few times. This sequence joins TRBV11-3 and TRBJ2-1, with TRBD2 matching over 13 bases. This CDR3 comprises 17 residues. The V and J ends lost 0 bases and 9 bases, in that order; junction bases with no gene match: 8. Germline V gene lookup returns CDR1 SGHNT and CDR2 YENEEA. CDR3 sequence: CASSLDYRTSGRGEQFF. The CDR3 nucleotides read TGTGCCAGCAGCTTAGATTATCGGACTAGCGGGAGAGGTGAGCAGTTCTTC.

This chain connects TRBV12-3 or TRBV12-4 to TRBJ1-1; D not certain. CDR3 length equals 13 residues. The ends were cut back, 6 bases at V and 8 bases at J, with 16 bases in the middle. CDR3 nucleotides: TGTGCCAGCAGCTCCCGAGGAGGTGGAGAAGCTTTCTTT. Protein: CASSSRGGGEAFF.